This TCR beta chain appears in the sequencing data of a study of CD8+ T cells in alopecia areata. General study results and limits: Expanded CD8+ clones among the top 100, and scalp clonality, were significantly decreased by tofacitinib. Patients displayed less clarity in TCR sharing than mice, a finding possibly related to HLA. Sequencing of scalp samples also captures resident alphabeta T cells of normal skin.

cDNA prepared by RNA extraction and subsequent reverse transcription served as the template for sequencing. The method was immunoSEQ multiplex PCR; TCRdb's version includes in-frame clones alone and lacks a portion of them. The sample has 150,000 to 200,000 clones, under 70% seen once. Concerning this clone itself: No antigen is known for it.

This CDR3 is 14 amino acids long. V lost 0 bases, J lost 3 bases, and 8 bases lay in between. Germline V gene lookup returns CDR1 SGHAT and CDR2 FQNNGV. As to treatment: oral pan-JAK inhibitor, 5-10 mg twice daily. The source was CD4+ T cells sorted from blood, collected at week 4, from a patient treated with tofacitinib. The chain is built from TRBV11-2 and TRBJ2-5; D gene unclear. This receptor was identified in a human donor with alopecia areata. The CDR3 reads CASSLDRVEETQYF. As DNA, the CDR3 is TGTGCCAGCAGCTTAGATCGGGTAGAAGAGACCCAGTACTTC. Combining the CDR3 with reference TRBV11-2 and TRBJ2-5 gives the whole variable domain EAGVAQSPRYKIIEKRQSVAFWCNPISGHATLYWYQQILGQGPKLLIQFQNNGVVDDSQLPKDRFSAERLKGVDSTLKIQPAKLEDSAVYLCASSLDRVEETQYFGPGTRLLVL.